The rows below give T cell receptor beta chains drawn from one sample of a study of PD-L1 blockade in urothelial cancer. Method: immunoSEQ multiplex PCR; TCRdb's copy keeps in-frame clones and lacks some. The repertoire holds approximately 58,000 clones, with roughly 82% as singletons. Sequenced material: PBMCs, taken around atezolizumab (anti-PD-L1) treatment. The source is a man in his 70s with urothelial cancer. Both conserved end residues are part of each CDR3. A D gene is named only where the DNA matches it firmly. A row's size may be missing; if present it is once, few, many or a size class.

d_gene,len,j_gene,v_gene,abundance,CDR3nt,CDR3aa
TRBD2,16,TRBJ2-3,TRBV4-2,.,TGTGCCAGCAGCCAAGGGGCTAGCGGCAGCACAGATACGCAGTATTTT,CASSQGASGSTDTQYF
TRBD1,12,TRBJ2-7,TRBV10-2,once,TGCGCCAGCTGGGACAGAACCTACGAGCAGTACTTC,CASWDRTYEQYF
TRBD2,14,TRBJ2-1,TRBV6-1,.,TGTGCCAGCAGTGAACTCGGACTAGCGGACCCAGCGTTCTTC,CASSELGLADPAFF
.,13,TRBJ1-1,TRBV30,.,TGTGCCTGGGTGAGCGGTCCGCACACTGAAGCTTTCTTT,CAWVSGPHTEAFF
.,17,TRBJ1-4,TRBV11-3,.,TGTGCCAGCAGCTTAAATCCTTTGGACAGTCTCCATGAAAAACTGTTTTTT,CASSLNPLDSLHEKLFF
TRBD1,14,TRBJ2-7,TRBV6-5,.,TGTGCCAGCAGTCGCGGGACAGGGGACGTCGAGCAGTACTTC,CASSRGTGDVEQYF
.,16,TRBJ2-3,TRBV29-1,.,TGCAGCGTTGTTAAGGGGCAGTACACTAGCACAGATACGCAGTATTTT,CSVVKGQYTSTDTQYF
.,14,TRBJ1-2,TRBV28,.,TGTGCCAGCAGTGCAGGGGTCGCCTGGGGGGGCTACACCTTC,CASSAGVAWGGYTF
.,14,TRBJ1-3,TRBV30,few,TGTGCCTGGAATTCTCCACTCTCTGGAAACACCATATATTTT,CAWNSPLSGNTIYF
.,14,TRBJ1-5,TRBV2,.,TGTGCCAGCAGTGGAGAATATAGCAATCAGCCCCAGCATTTT,CASSGEYSNQPQHF
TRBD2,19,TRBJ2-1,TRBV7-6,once,TGTGCCAGCAGCGCACAGGATGTTTGGGTGACTAGCGGTTACAATGAGCAGTTCTTC,CASSAQDVWVTSGYNEQFF
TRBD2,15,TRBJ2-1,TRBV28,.,TGTGCCAGCAGTTTCGCCCTAGCGGCGTACAATGAGCAGTTCTTC,CASSFALAAYNEQFF
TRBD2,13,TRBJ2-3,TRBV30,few,TGTGCCTGGGGACTAGCGGGTGGGTTAACGCAGTATTTT,CAWGLAGGLTQYF
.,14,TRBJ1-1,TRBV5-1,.,TGCGCCAGCAGCTTGAGTACAACGAACACTGAAGCTTTCTTT,CASSLSTTNTEAFF
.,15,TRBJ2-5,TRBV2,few,TGTGCCAGCAACTCCCCGTACAGGGAACAAGAGACCCAGTACTTC,CASNSPYREQETQYF
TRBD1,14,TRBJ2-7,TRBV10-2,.,TGCGCCAGCAGCTATACGGGACAGCTTCCCGAGCAGTACTTC,CASSYTGQLPEQYF
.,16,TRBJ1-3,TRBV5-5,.,TGTGCCAGCAGCTACGTACAGGGCAACTCTGGAAACACCATATATTTT,CASSYVQGNSGNTIYF
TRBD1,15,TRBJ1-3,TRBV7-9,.,TGTGCCAGCAGCATTCAGGGGGCGGCTGGAAACACCATATATTTT,CASSIQGAAGNTIYF
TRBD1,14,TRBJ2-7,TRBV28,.,TGTGCCAGCAGTTTGGGGCAGGGGGCCGACGAGCAGTACTTC,CASSLGQGADEQYF
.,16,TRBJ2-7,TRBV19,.,TGTGCCAGTAGTACCCCTAGCAGTGGGAGCTCCTACGAGCAGTACTTC,CASSTPSSGSSYEQYF
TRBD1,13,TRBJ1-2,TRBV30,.,TGTGCCTGCCCCCGACAGGGATCTTATGGCTACACCTTC,CACPRQGSYGYTF
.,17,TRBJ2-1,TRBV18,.,TGTGCCAGCTCACCAAGCTTTAGGACTGTTGTGAAAGATGAGCAGTTCTTC,CASSPSFRTVVKDEQFF
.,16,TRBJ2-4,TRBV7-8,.,TGTGCCAGCAGCTTGAGACTAGGCTATGGCAAAAACATTCAGTACTTC,CASSLRLGYGKNIQYF
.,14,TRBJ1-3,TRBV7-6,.,TGTGCCAGCAGCTCGACAGGATCTGGAAACACCATATATTTT,CASSSTGSGNTIYF
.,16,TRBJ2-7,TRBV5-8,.,TGTGCCAGCAGCCGCTTCCCACTTACTGTCGCCTACGAGCAGTACTTC,CASSRFPLTVAYEQYF
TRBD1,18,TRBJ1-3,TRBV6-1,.,TGTGCCAGCAGTGGCCTGGGGACAGGGGTTTTCTCTGGAAACACCATATATTTT,CASSGLGTGVFSGNTIYF
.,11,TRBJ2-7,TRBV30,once,TGTGCCTGGAGTTACTCCTACGAGCAGTACTTC,CAWSYSYEQYF
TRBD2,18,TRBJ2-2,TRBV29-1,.,TGCAGCCCTCACGAACTAGCTCTCGGGAGGGTGAACACCGGGGAGCTGTTTTTT,CSPHELALGRVNTGELFF
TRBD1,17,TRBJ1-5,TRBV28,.,TGTGCCAGCAGTGAACTCCACAGGGGGTCCAGCAATCAGCCCCAGCATTTT,CASSELHRGSSNQPQHF
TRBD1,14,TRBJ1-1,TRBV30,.,TGTGCCTGGAGTGTAAAGGGGGCAGGGACTGAAGCTTTCTTT,CAWSVKGAGTEAFF
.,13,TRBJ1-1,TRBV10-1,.,TGCGCCAGCAGGGACGGGAGGAACACTGAAGCTTTCTTT,CASRDGRNTEAFF
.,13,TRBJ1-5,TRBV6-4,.,TGTGCCAGCAGCCCGGGGGGGGGACAGCCCCAGCATTTT,CASSPGGGQPQHF
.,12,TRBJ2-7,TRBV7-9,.,TGTGCCAGCAGCATGGGAGCAAACGAGCAGTACTTC,CASSMGANEQYF
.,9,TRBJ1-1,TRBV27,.,TGTGCCAGCCGACCAGGAGCTTTCTTT,CASRPGAFF
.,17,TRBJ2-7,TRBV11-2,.,TGTGCCAGCAGCTTAGATGCCAGCGGCCTTAGATCCTACGAGCAGTACTTC,CASSLDASGLRSYEQYF
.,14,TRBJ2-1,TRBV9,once,TGTGCCAGCAGCCCCCGCCGGGGTATCGGTGAGCAGTTCTTC,CASSPRRGIGEQFF
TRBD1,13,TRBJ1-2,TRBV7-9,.,TGTGCCAGCGGACAGGGGTCGCCTTATGGCTACACCTTC,CASGQGSPYGYTF
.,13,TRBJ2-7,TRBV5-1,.,TGCGCCAGCAGCCGACAGCAGGGTGACGAGCAGTACTTC,CASSRQQGDEQYF
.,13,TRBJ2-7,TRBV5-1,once,TGCGCCAGCAGCTTGGTGGCTACGGGCGAGCAGTACTTC,CASSLVATGEQYF
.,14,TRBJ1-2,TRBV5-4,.,TGTGCCAGCAGTTCTGGGCCTACTAACTATGGCTACACCTTC,CASSSGPTNYGYTF
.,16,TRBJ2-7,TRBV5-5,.,TGTGCCAGCACCTTGAGATATGACGCAGGGGCCTACGAGCAGTACTTC,CASTLRYDAGAYEQYF
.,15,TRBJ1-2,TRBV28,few,TGTGCCAGCAGCCCCTCCCCGGGTCTTAACTATGGCTACACCTTC,CASSPSPGLNYGYTF
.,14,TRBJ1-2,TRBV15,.,TGTGCCACCAGCAGAGATCGTCAGGACTATGGCTACACCTTC,CATSRDRQDYGYTF